This T cell receptor (beta chain) was sequenced for a study of shared clonotypes between healthy human individuals. Data came from immunoSEQ multiplex PCR; TCRdb stores just in-frame clones and leaves some out. The sample shows under 1,100,000 clones, under 80% of them seen only once. The receptor's source is a young man in good health. What was sequenced was memory CD4+ T cells sorted from blood. Subset here: CD45RA-negative fraction.

The CDR3 DNA is TGTGCCAGCAGCCCCAGACAGGGGGCTAGAGAAGGCTACACCTTC. Protein: CASSPRQGAREGYTF. The chain uses TRBV11-2 and TRBJ1-2; the match to TRBD1 covers 10 bases. The ends lost 5 bases at V and 8 bases at J; junction bases unmatched: 11. The CDR3 runs 15 residues. Germline values: CDR1 SGHAT, CDR2 FQNNGV.